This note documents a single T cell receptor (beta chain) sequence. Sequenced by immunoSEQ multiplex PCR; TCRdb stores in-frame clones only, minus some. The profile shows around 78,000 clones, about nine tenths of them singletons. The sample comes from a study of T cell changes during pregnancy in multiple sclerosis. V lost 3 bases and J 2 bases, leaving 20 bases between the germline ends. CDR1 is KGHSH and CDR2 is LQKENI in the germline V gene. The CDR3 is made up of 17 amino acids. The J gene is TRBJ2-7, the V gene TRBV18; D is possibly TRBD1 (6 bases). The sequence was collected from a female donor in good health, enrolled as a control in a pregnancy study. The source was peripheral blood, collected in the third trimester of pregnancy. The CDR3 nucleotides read TGTGCCAGCTCACCCGCAGTGAGGGGTTCAGGGGCCTACGAGCAGTACTTC. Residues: CASSPAVRGSGAYEQYF.